Listed below are T cell receptor beta chains from one sample, sequenced in a study of cytomegalovirus exposure and HLA in healthy donors. Profiled with immunoSEQ multiplex PCR; TCRdb holds only in-frame clones, not every one. In the table there are tens of thousands of clones, 65% to 75% of which are singletons. Sequencing was done on a sample of PBMCs. Receptors originate from a man aged 50 or older in good health and CMV-seropositive. Each CDR3 is given with its conserved first and last residue. D genes are given only for firm matches. Clone size is stated in some rows and not others, as once, few, many or a class when expanded.

>TRBJ1-2|once|TRBD1|TRBV30
CAWSNRGNYGYTF
TGTGCCTGGAGTAACAGGGGGAACTATGGCTACACCTTC
>TRBJ2-1|NA|TRBD1|TRBV5-1
CASSWGQANEQFF
TGCGCCAGCAGCTGGGGACAGGCCAATGAGCAGTTCTTC
>TRBJ1-5|NA|NA|TRBV4-1
CASSQGQGNQPQHF
TGCGCCAGCAGCCAAGGACAGGGCAATCAGCCCCAGCATTTT
>TRBJ1-1|few|NA|TRBV29-1
CSVVGGAGSTEAFF
TGCAGCGTTGTGGGGGGGGCAGGGAGCACTGAAGCTTTCTTT
>TRBJ1-5|NA|TRBD1|TRBV6-5
CASSPTGAYQPQHF
TGTGCCAGCAGTCCGACAGGGGCTTATCAGCCCCAGCATTTT
>TRBJ1-1|NA|TRBD1|TRBV6-5
CASFQQGTEAFF
TGTGCCAGCTTCCAACAGGGGACTGAAGCTTTCTTT
>TRBJ2-5|many|NA|TRBV10-1
CASARVQETQYF
TGCGCCAGCGCCAGGGTTCAAGAGACCCAGTACTTC
>TRBJ2-1|NA|TRBD2|TRBV30
CAWSLSGLAGRTYNEQFF
TGTGCCTGGAGTCTATCGGGACTAGCGGGCAGAACCTACAATGAGCAGTTCTTC
>TRBJ2-1|NA|TRBD2|TRBV5-4
CASSRGLAVNNEQFF
TGTGCCAGCAGCCGAGGACTAGCGGTAAACAATGAGCAGTTCTTC
>TRBJ2-2|NA|TRBD1|TRBV10-3
CATTGTGNTGELFF
TGTGCCACAACCGGGACAGGGAACACCGGGGAGCTGTTTTTT
>TRBJ1-1|few|NA|TRBV6-1
CASSDQGNTEAFF
TGTGCCAGCAGTGACCAGGGGAACACTGAAGCTTTCTTT
>TRBJ2-7|once|NA|TRBV7-8
CASSLVGSSYEQYF
TGTGCCAGCAGCTTAGTCGGGAGCTCCTACGAGCAGTACTTC
>TRBJ2-1|few|NA|TRBV6-1
CASRQTDTGEQFF
TGTGCCAGCAGGCAGACTGATACGGGTGAGCAGTTCTTC
>TRBJ2-6|NA|NA|TRBV6-5
CASSYSVSGANVLTF
TGTGCCAGCAGTTACTCCGTCTCTGGGGCCAACGTCCTGACTTTC
>TRBJ2-3|NA|TRBD1|TRBV30
CAWSYRGPKDTQYF
TGTGCCTGGAGTTACAGGGGGCCGAAAGATACGCAGTATTTT
>TRBJ2-5|NA|NA|TRBV5-1
CASSPGGRGPETQYF
TGCGCCAGCAGCCCTGGTGGCAGGGGCCCAGAGACCCAGTACTTC
>TRBJ2-1|NA|TRBD1|TRBV2
CASTGDSSYNEQFF
TGTGCCAGCACCGGGGACAGCTCCTACAATGAGCAGTTCTTC